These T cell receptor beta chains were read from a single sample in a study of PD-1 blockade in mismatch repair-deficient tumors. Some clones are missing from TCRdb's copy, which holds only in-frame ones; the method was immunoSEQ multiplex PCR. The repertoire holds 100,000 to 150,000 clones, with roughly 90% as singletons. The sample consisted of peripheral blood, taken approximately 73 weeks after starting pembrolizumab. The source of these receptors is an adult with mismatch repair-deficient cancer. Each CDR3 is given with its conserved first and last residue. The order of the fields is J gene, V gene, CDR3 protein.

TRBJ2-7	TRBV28	CASSPRREQYF
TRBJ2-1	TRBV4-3	CASSQDVGWVSYNEQFF
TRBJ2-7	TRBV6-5	CASSLTGGYSYEQYF
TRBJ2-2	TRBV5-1	CASSLVGPQARELFF
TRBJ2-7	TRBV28	CASSRTGGDSYEQYF
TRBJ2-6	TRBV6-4	CASSSRSGANVLTF
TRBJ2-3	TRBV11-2	CASSLVGRRTDTQYF
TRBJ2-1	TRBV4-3	CASSLAAHLGKGEQFF
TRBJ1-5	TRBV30	CAWSVEGNQPQHF
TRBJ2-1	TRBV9	CASSGATRGSYNEQFF
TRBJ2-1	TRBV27	CASSPGAGPSSYNEQFF
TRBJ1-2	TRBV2	CASSNRVNYGYTF
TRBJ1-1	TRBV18	CASSPGRLNTEAFF
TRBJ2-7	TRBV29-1	CSVEDPSFPYEQYF
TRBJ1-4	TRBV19	CASSMASPREANEKLFF
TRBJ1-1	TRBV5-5	CASSFKPGGIEAFF
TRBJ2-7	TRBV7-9	CASSLSGRSENEQYF
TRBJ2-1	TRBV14	CASSRTTLQKDEQFF
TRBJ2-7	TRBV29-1	CSVHPPEASEQYF
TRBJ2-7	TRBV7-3	CASSPRNFNYEQYF
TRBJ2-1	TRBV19	CASSIGFVGLAEQFF
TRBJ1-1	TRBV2	CASSEFQVNTEAFF
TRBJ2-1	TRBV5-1	CASSLTDRENNEQFF
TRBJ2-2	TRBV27	CASSWTPAGELFF
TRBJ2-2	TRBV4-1	CASSHQPGQWNTGELFF
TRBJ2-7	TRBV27	CASSLSWQYEQYF
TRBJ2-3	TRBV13	CASSSYRSSTDTQYF
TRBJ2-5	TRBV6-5	CASSYARLAEETQYF
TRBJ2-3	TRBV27	CASSLGVLAGEVSTDTQYF
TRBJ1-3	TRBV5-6	CASSLVPGQGNTIYF
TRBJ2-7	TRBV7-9	CASSNIPYEQYF
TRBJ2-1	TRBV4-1	CASSLLAGGYNEQFF
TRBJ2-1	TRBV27	CASSLSPPFSGRPPEQFF